This passage covers 9 T cell receptor beta chains from one sample sequenced in a study of radiotherapy plus CTLA-4 blockade in lung cancer. Using immunoSEQ multiplex PCR, the repertoire was profiled, and TCRdb retains in-frame clones only, with some absent. The table records about 43,000 clones, 65% to 70% of them present only once. The source was peripheral blood, collected from a patient treated with radiotherapy plus ipilimumab. These receptors were collected from a human donor with non-small cell lung cancer who had a partial response to radiotherapy plus ipilimumab.

The rearrangement links TRBV19 to TRBJ2-3, with TRBD1 as a possible D gene (6 bases). V shed 7 bases and J shed 5 bases, with 16 bases lying between them. The CDR3 covers 14 residues. CDR1 is LNHDA, CDR2 SQIVND, per germline (reference sequence). CDR3 sequence: CASTGQSGRDTQYF. DNA for the CDR3: TGTGCCAGTACCGGACAGTCGGGGAGAGATACGCAGTATTTT.

V gene TRBV6-5 combines with J gene TRBJ2-3, with 7 bases fitting TRBD2. V trimming: 6 bases; J trimming: 5 bases; junction bases outside the gene matches: 8. The CDR3 is 14 amino acids. The germline gives CDR1 MNHEY, CDR2 SVGAGI. The CDR3 region is CASSRDGGGDTQYF. As DNA, the CDR3 is TGTGCCAGCAGCCGGGACGGCGGGGGAGATACGCAGTATTTT.

CDR3 amino acids: CASSGSFLSGGEKLFF. The CDR3 DNA reads TGCGCCAGCAGTGGGTCCTTTTTGTCCGGGGGTGAAAAACTGTTTTTT. The chain carries TRBV10-2 and TRBJ1-4, with a possible D match to TRBD1 (5 bases). With 4 bases removed from V and 7 bases from J, the gap between germline ends came to 19 bases. Germline V gene sequence: CDR1 WSHSY, CDR2 SAAADI. The CDR3 spans 16 residues.

V gene TRBV15 combines with J gene TRBJ1-6; 7 positions agree with TRBD1. The V segment lost 1 base and the J segment 8 bases; nucleotides outside the gene matches: 5. Germline CDR1 and CDR2: LNHNV and YYDKDF (reference sequence). This CDR3 contains 15 residues. The CDR3 loop reads CATSRAAGGDSPLHF. The CDR3 region has the DNA TGTGCCACCAGCAGAGCCGCAGGGGGTGATTCACCCCTCCACTTT.

The rearrangement links TRBV5-1 to TRBJ1-2; D is ambiguous. Per the germline V gene, CDR1 is SGHRS and CDR2 is YFSETQ. The CDR3 runs 15 residues. V lost 0 bases and J 8 bases, leaving 17 bases between the germline ends. The CDR3 loop is CASSLEYGMFAGYTF. The DNA for the CDR3 is TGCGCCAGCAGCTTGGAATACGGGATGTTCGCGGGCTACACCTTC.

This chain connects TRBV6-1 to TRBJ2-7; D uncertain. CDR1 and CDR2 (germline): MNHNS, SASEGT. The CDR3 is 14 amino acids. V dropped 9 bases and J dropped 1 base, with 16 bases sitting between them. DNA for the CDR3: TGTGCCAGTGCCGCTGGGTGGAGTTCCTACGAGCAGTACTTC. It codes for CASAAGWSSYEQYF.

This sequence joins TRBV28 and TRBJ2-7, with TRBD1 identical over 10 bases. Unmatched junction bases numbered 11, after V lost 5 bases and J lost 7 bases. The CDR3 consists of 15 residues. Germline V CDR1 and CDR2: MDHEN, SYDVKM. The CDR3 DNA is TGTGCCAGCAGTACCGGGACAGGGGCCCCCCGGGAGCAGTACTTC. This encodes CASSTGTGAPREQYF.

The chain combines TRBV27 with TRBJ1-2; 7 bases align to TRBD1. The length of the CDR3 is 13 residues. V shed 5 bases and J 6 bases; nucleotides not matched to a gene: 6. The germline V gene encodes CDR1 MNHEY and CDR2 SMNVEV (reference sequence). CDR3 coding DNA: TGTGCCAGCAGTCCGAAACAGGGGAATGGCTACACCTTC. Its protein is CASSPKQGNGYTF.

The chain combines TRBV7-3 with TRBJ1-2; the D is unclear. Germline CDR1 and CDR2: SGHTA and FQGTGA. Trimming shortened V by 5 bases and J by 13 bases, and 17 bases separated the two germline ends. There are 12 residues in the CDR3. CDR3 bases: TGTGCCAGCAGCCAGACCGGGGATAGTTGCACCTTC. Its translation is CASSQTGDSCTF.